This T cell receptor (beta chain) is drawn from a study of human T cells and chemical hapten exposure. Time point given: healthy volunteer bleed at 6 weeks. Extraction yielded total RNA from whole blood (unfractionated). TCRdb re-analysed the RACE reads in MiXCR, keeping a single row per CDR3 protein. The table includes some 40,000 distinct CDR3 sequences, roughly 3.5% detected once. This clonotype has ten or more counts. Germline V gene sequence: CDR1 MNHEY, CDR2 SMNVEV (reference sequence). The CDR3 is made up of 15 amino acids. Trimming cost V 3 bases and J 4 bases; bases outside gene matches: 6. The chain couples TRBV27 to TRBJ2-1; 7 positions agree with TRBD2. Sequenced sample: whole blood. The receptor comes from a human donor in good health. Some clones in this sample may be carry-over from other donors' samples. CDR3 region: CASSFVGSGYNEQFF. The CDR3 coding sequence is TGTGCCAGCAGTTTTGTTGGTAGCGGGTACAATGAGCAGTTCTTC.